This T cell receptor beta chain is from a study of T-cell reconstitution after alpha-beta-depleted transplantation in children. A TCRbeta library incorporating unique molecular identifiers was prepared. TCRdb re-called the PCR reads through MiXCR, storing one row per CDR3 protein. The table lists some 190,000 distinct CDR3 sequences, roughly 11% of them singletons. This CDR3 comprises 13 residues. The V and J ends lost 5 bases and 9 bases, in that order; junction bases with no gene match: 6. Germline V lookup: CDR1 SGHVS, CDR2 FNYEAQ. This specimen was PBMCs, taken before TCRalphabeta/CD19-depleted stem cell transplant. The J gene is TRBJ2-1, the V gene TRBV7-6; 8 nucleotides agree with TRBD1. The sequence came from a boy younger than 10 with acute myeloid leukemia, due to receive a stem cell transplant. The CDR3 sequence is CASSTDRAGEQFF. DNA for the CDR3: TGTGCCAGCAGCACGGACAGGGCGGGTGAGCAGTTCTTC. The variable domain in full, completed from reference TRBV7-6 and TRBJ2-1, reads GAGVSQSPRYKVTKRGQDVALRCDPISGHVSLYWYRQALGQGPEFLTYFNYEAQQDKSGLPNDRFSAERPEGSISTLTIQRTEQRDSAMYRCASSTDRAGEQFFGPGTRLTVL.